These T cell receptor beta chains were read from a single sample in a study of blood T cell repertoires in COVID-19. The protocol was immunoSEQ multiplex PCR, while the TCRdb copy is restricted to in-frame clones and leaves out a portion. The sample has 100,000 to 150,000 clones, less than 85% seen once. Source material: peripheral blood. The receptors here all came from a woman older than 75 with acute or convalescent COVID-19. Each CDR3 is given with its conserved first and last residue. Fields, in order: D gene, V gene, CDR3 length, clone size, J gene, CDR3 DNA, CDR3 protein. The D gene is left open where the match is weak. Only part of the rows carry a size: once, few, many, or a class if the clone is expanded.

D gene: .; V gene: TRBV10-1; CDR3 length: 14; clone size: .; J gene: TRBJ2-1; CDR3 DNA: TGCGCCAGCAGTGAGTGGATCAGCCCGGGTGAGCAGTTCTTC; CDR3 protein: CASSEWISPGEQFF
D gene: .; V gene: TRBV15; CDR3 length: 13; clone size: .; J gene: TRBJ2-5; CDR3 DNA: TGTGCCACCAGCAGAGACCCAAAAGAGACCCAGTACTTC; CDR3 protein: CATSRDPKETQYF
D gene: TRBD1; V gene: TRBV30; CDR3 length: 13; clone size: .; J gene: TRBJ1-4; CDR3 DNA: TGTGCCTGGCACAGGGGGGTCGGTGAAAAACTGTTTTTT; CDR3 protein: CAWHRGVGEKLFF
D gene: TRBD1; V gene: TRBV19; CDR3 length: 18; clone size: .; J gene: TRBJ2-2; CDR3 DNA: TGTGCCAGTAGTCCGGAGGGGGGACAGGGGGCATCTGTCGGGGAGCTGTTTTTT; CDR3 protein: CASSPEGGQGASVGELFF
D gene: TRBD2; V gene: TRBV4-3; CDR3 length: 17; clone size: .; J gene: TRBJ2-3; CDR3 DNA: TGCGCCAGCAGCCAAGTCTTAGGACTAGCGGGGGCCATTACGCAGTATTTT; CDR3 protein: CASSQVLGLAGAITQYF
D gene: TRBD1; V gene: TRBV5-1; CDR3 length: 16; clone size: .; J gene: TRBJ1-2; CDR3 DNA: TGCGCCAGCAGCTTGGCCCTGGGACAGGGGAGCAACGGCTACACCTTC; CDR3 protein: CASSLALGQGSNGYTF
D gene: TRBD2; V gene: TRBV6-5; CDR3 length: 16; clone size: .; J gene: TRBJ2-3; CDR3 DNA: TGTGCCAGCAGTTCTCGACTAGCGGGATTGGTTGATACGCAGTATTTT; CDR3 protein: CASSSRLAGLVDTQYF
D gene: TRBD2; V gene: TRBV19; CDR3 length: 16; clone size: once; J gene: TRBJ2-5; CDR3 DNA: TGTGCCAGTAGTACAGGACTAGCTTTGGAGTCAGAGACCCAGTACTTC; CDR3 protein: CASSTGLALESETQYF
D gene: TRBD2; V gene: TRBV5-4; CDR3 length: 18; clone size: .; J gene: TRBJ2-3; CDR3 DNA: TGTGCCAGCAGCTTGAAGGAAGGGACTAGCGGGTACACAGATACGCAGTATTTT; CDR3 protein: CASSLKEGTSGYTDTQYF
D gene: TRBD2; V gene: TRBV11-2; CDR3 length: 14; clone size: once; J gene: TRBJ2-1; CDR3 DNA: TGTGCCAGCAGCCGCTTTGGGGGGGTTAATGAGCAGTTCTTC; CDR3 protein: CASSRFGGVNEQFF
D gene: TRBD2; V gene: TRBV6-6; CDR3 length: 14; clone size: .; J gene: TRBJ2-5; CDR3 DNA: TGTGCCAGCAGTGGAGCGGGACCCCAAGAGACCCAGTACTTC; CDR3 protein: CASSGAGPQETQYF
D gene: TRBD2; V gene: TRBV9; CDR3 length: 15; clone size: .; J gene: TRBJ2-5; CDR3 DNA: TGTGCCAGCAGCGTAGTCGGGAGGGATACAGAGACCCAGTACTTC; CDR3 protein: CASSVVGRDTETQYF
D gene: .; V gene: TRBV10-1; CDR3 length: 9; clone size: few; J gene: TRBJ1-2; CDR3 DNA: TGCGCCAGCAGACAGGTAGACACCTTC; CDR3 protein: CASRQVDTF
D gene: .; V gene: TRBV30; CDR3 length: 12; clone size: few; J gene: TRBJ2-7; CDR3 DNA: TGTGCCTGGAGGCCAGACTCCTACGAGCAGTACTTC; CDR3 protein: CAWRPDSYEQYF
D gene: TRBD2; V gene: TRBV27; CDR3 length: 12; clone size: .; J gene: TRBJ2-7; CDR3 DNA: TGTGCCACCATCGCGGGGGGGGGCGAGCAGTACTTC; CDR3 protein: CATIAGGGEQYF
D gene: .; V gene: TRBV21-1; CDR3 length: 17; clone size: .; J gene: TRBJ2-5; CDR3 DNA: TGTGCCAGCAGCCGAACATGGGACAGGGTGCCCCCGGAGACCCAGTACTTC; CDR3 protein: CASSRTWDRVPPETQYF
D gene: TRBD2; V gene: TRBV7-2; CDR3 length: 15; clone size: .; J gene: TRBJ2-7; CDR3 DNA: TGTGCCAGCAGCTTGACCGGGACTAGCGTTTACGAGCAGTACTTC; CDR3 protein: CASSLTGTSVYEQYF
D gene: TRBD2; V gene: TRBV4-3; CDR3 length: 16; clone size: .; J gene: TRBJ2-4; CDR3 DNA: TGCGCCAGCAGCACCCGTATGGGGGGGATGGAAAACATTCAGTACTTC; CDR3 protein: CASSTRMGGMENIQYF
D gene: .; V gene: TRBV4-3; CDR3 length: 15; clone size: .; J gene: TRBJ2-7; CDR3 DNA: TGCGCCAGCAGCCAAGGGCAGGACAGCTCCTACGAGCAGTACTTC; CDR3 protein: CASSQGQDSSYEQYF
D gene: .; V gene: TRBV6-5; CDR3 length: 15; clone size: .; J gene: TRBJ1-2; CDR3 DNA: TGTGCCAGCAGTCCCCTGGGGGCGCAAGACTATGGCTACACCTTC; CDR3 protein: CASSPLGAQDYGYTF
D gene: .; V gene: TRBV5-1; CDR3 length: 13; clone size: .; J gene: TRBJ2-2; CDR3 DNA: TGCGCCAGCAGCTATGGCGGGAATTGGGAGCTGTTTTTT; CDR3 protein: CASSYGGNWELFF
D gene: TRBD1; V gene: TRBV20-1; CDR3 length: 13; clone size: .; J gene: TRBJ2-1; CDR3 DNA: TGCAGTGCTAGTCGACAGGGTAAGGATGAGCAGTTCTTC; CDR3 protein: CSASRQGKDEQFF
D gene: .; V gene: TRBV6-5; CDR3 length: 12; clone size: once; J gene: TRBJ1-3; CDR3 DNA: TGTGCTACCGAGGGCTCTGGAAACACCATATATTTT; CDR3 protein: CATEGSGNTIYF
D gene: .; V gene: TRBV2; CDR3 length: 15; clone size: once; J gene: TRBJ2-1; CDR3 DNA: TGTGCCAGCAGTGGCAGTAGCGGCCGGTACAATGAGCAGTTCTTC; CDR3 protein: CASSGSSGRYNEQFF
D gene: TRBD2; V gene: TRBV5-4; CDR3 length: 18; clone size: .; J gene: TRBJ2-3; CDR3 DNA: TGTGCCAGCAGGAGGAGGGCTAGCGGGGGGCCGCGCGCAGATACGCAGTATTTT; CDR3 protein: CASRRRASGGPRADTQYF
D gene: .; V gene: TRBV12-5; CDR3 length: 15; clone size: .; J gene: TRBJ1-4; CDR3 DNA: TGTGCTAGTGGTTTGGCGGCAGAGGTTAATGAAAAACTGTTTTTT; CDR3 protein: CASGLAAEVNEKLFF
D gene: .; V gene: TRBV5-1; CDR3 length: 13; clone size: .; J gene: TRBJ2-1; CDR3 DNA: TGCGCCAGCAGCGTGCCTGTGGCAGAAGAGCAGTTCTTC; CDR3 protein: CASSVPVAEEQFF
D gene: .; V gene: TRBV11-2; CDR3 length: 13; clone size: .; J gene: TRBJ2-1; CDR3 DNA: TGTGCCAGCAGCTTAGGCCAGAACAATGAGCAGTTCTTC; CDR3 protein: CASSLGQNNEQFF
D gene: TRBD1; V gene: TRBV5-6; CDR3 length: 14; clone size: .; J gene: TRBJ1-4; CDR3 DNA: TGTGCCAGCCGAAAGACAGGGGAAACCGAAAAACTGTTTTTT; CDR3 protein: CASRKTGETEKLFF
D gene: .; V gene: TRBV7-7; CDR3 length: 16; clone size: .; J gene: TRBJ1-3; CDR3 DNA: TGTGCTAGCAGCCCCCGTCTAGGGGGCTCTGGAAACACCATATATTTT; CDR3 protein: CASSPRLGGSGNTIYF
D gene: .; V gene: TRBV3-1/TRBV3-2; CDR3 length: 17; clone size: .; J gene: TRBJ2-2; CDR3 DNA: TGTGCCAGCAGCCAAGAAGTTTCTGGGACACACACCGGGGAGCTGTTTTTT; CDR3 protein: CASSQEVSGTHTGELFF
D gene: .; V gene: TRBV7-2; CDR3 length: 16; clone size: .; J gene: TRBJ2-7; CDR3 DNA: TGTGCCAGCAGCCATAGTATGATCGGAGGCTCCTACGAGCAGTACTTC; CDR3 protein: CASSHSMIGGSYEQYF